The next 16 T cell receptor beta chains were all read from a single sample in a study of CD8+ T cells in alopecia areata. It was cDNA, reverse transcribed from extracted RNA, that served as the sequencing template. This table comes from immunoSEQ multiplex PCR, and its TCRdb copy is limited to in-frame clones, with some not included. This table holds roughly 200,000 clones, 63% found once. The starting material was CD4+ T cells sorted from blood, obtained at week 0. The receptors were gathered from a human donor with alopecia areata.

This clone has more than one count but fewer than ten. This chain links TRBV7-9 with TRBJ2-7; D is ambiguous. CDR3 length equals 15 residues. Trimming took off 1 base at V and 6 bases at J, with 16 bases between the two ends. The germline gives CDR1 SEHNR, CDR2 FQNEAQ (reference sequence). As DNA, the CDR3 is TGTGCCAGCAGCTTAGTGTCAAGGGTCCCGGGCGAGCAGTACTTC. Translated, it gives CASSLVSRVPGEQYF.

This clone was detected a few times. The chain employs TRBV30 and TRBJ1-5; D is possibly TRBD1 (5 bases). From germline, CDR1 is GTSNPN and CDR2 SVGIG (reference sequence). The CDR3 is made up of 14 amino acids. Trimming removed 2 bases from V and 8 bases from J, with 16 bases in between. The chain's CDR3 is CAWSKGLGGEPQHF. Here the CDR3 DNA reads TGTGCCTGGAGTAAGGGACTGGGTGGGGAGCCCCAGCATTTT.

This clone came up a few times. The rearrangement joins TRBV5-1 to TRBJ2-1; D call uncertain. The V gene lost 0 bases and the J gene lost 7 bases, with 5 bases spanning the gap. CDR3 size: 12 residues. Germline V CDR1 and CDR2: SGHRS, YFSETQ. The CDR3 coding sequence is TGCGCCAGCAGCTTGGGTGGGAATGAGCAGTTCTTC. Translation: CASSLGGNEQFF.

V usage is TRBV7-2 and J usage is TRBJ2-3; 12 bases align to TRBD1. Germline trimming cut 5 bases from V and 1 base from J; bases unmatched to any gene: 4. CDR1 is SGHTA, CDR2 FQGNSA, per germline. The CDR3 covers 16 residues. In DNA form, the CDR3 reads TGTGCCAGCAGCCAAGGGACAGGGGGCGGCACAGATACGCAGTATTTT. Translated, it gives CASSQGTGGGTDTQYF.

This sequence joins TRBV30 and TRBJ2-3, with 8 bases matching TRBD2. CDR1 is GTSNPN, CDR2 SVGIG, per germline (reference sequence). The CDR3 is made up of 14 amino acids. The J segment lost 8 bases and the V segment lost 2 bases, leaving 9 bases of the junction unmatched. The CDR3 nucleotides are TGTGCCTGGAGTTGGAGCGGGGGTCCCGGTACGCAGTATTTT. This sequence encodes CAWSWSGGPGTQYF.

This chain joins TRBV25-1 and TRBJ2-6; D gene uncertain. This CDR3 has 13 amino acids. Per the germline V gene, CDR1 is MGHDK and CDR2 is SYGVNS. Trimming pared 4 bases from V and 1 base from J, leaving 2 bases between. The CDR3 sequence is CASSVSGANVLTF. The CDR3 DNA is TGTGCCAGCAGTGTATCTGGGGCCAACGTCCTGACTTTC.

This clone was counted only a few times. Distinct nucleotide sequences in the sample also encode this CDR3. The V and J genes are TRBV6-5 and TRBJ2-3; TRBD2 matches 7 bases. With 3 bases clipped from V and 0 bases from J, the junction kept 3 bases outside the gene matches. The CDR3 has 15 residues. Germline V CDR1 and CDR2: MNHEY, SVGAGI. The CDR3 nucleotides read TGTGCCAGCAGTTATGGCGGGGGAAGCACAGATACGCAGTATTTT. It translates to CASSYGGGSTDTQYF.

The rearrangement uses TRBV2 and TRBJ2-2, with 8 bases lining up with TRBD1. V trimming: 6 bases; J trimming: 4 bases; junction bases outside the gene matches: 7. Germline V lookup: CDR1 SNHLY, CDR2 FYNNEI. The CDR3 consists of 15 residues. The DNA of the CDR3 is TGTGCCAGCAGCGGACAGGGATTGGGCACCGGGGAGCTGTTTTTT. The encoded protein is CASSGQGLGTGELFF.

There are a few counts of this clone. The rearrangement uses TRBV11-2 and TRBJ1-6; D is possibly TRBD1 (6 bases). Germline loops: CDR1 SGHAT, CDR2 FQNNGV. CDR3 length equals 17 residues. Trimming pared 0 bases from V and 10 bases from J, leaving 19 bases between. This CDR3 reads CASSLEGRGRLNSPLHF. CDR3 nucleotides: TGTGCCAGCAGCTTAGAAGGTCGGGGGCGGTTGAACTCACCCCTCCACTTT.

The chain has TRBV9 and TRBJ1-2; 7 positions agree with TRBD1. The germline V gene has CDR1 SGDLS and CDR2 YYNGEE. Trimming at V came to 0 bases and at J to 2 bases, leaving 13 bases not matched to a gene. This CDR3 is 18 amino acids long. The CDR3 bases are TGTGCCAGCAGCGTAGGATTAGGACAGGATAAATTAAACTATGGCTACACCTTC. It translates to CASSVGLGQDKLNYGYTF. The complete variable domain, with remaining parts taken from reference TRBV9 and TRBJ1-2, reads DSGVTQTPKHLITATGQRVTLRCSPRSGDLSVYWYQQSLDQGLQFLIQYYNGEERAKGNILERFSAQQFPDLHSELNLSSLELGDSALYFCASSVGLGQDKLNYGYTFGSGTRLTVV.

The chain uses TRBV4-3 and TRBJ1-1; TRBD1 is a possible D gene (5 bases). The germline V gene has CDR1 LGHNA and CDR2 YSLEER. The V end lost 1 base, the J end lost 1 base, and 7 bases lay between the germline ends. This CDR3 has 14 residues. In DNA form, the CDR3 reads TGCGCCAGCAGCCAAGGCGGGACGAACACTGAAGCTTTCTTT. It is translated as CASSQGGTNTEAFF.

This sequence joins TRBV18 and TRBJ1-4; TRBD1 agrees at 8 bases. The V segment lost 4 bases and the J segment 5 bases; nucleotides outside the gene matches: 6. The CDR3 is 15 residues long. Germline values: CDR1 KGHSH, CDR2 LQKENI. For the CDR3, the DNA is TGTGCCAGCTCACATCGGAGGGACAGGAATGAAAAACTGTTTTTT. It specifies CASSHRRDRNEKLFF.

The rearrangement links TRBV5-1 to TRBJ2-1; D gene uncertain. CDR1 SGHRS and CDR2 YFSETQ come from the germline V gene. The CDR3 has 11 amino acids. V lost 0 bases to trimming and J lost 9 bases, with 4 bases between them. The CDR3 reads CASSLDSEQFF. CDR3 coding DNA: TGCGCCAGCAGCTTGGACAGTGAGCAGTTCTTC.

The chain links TRBV30 to TRBJ2-7; D is perhaps TRBD2 (6 bases). CDR3 size: 12 residues. V was trimmed by 7 bases and J by 4 bases, leaving 14 bases between them. Germline CDR1 reads GTSNPN; CDR2 reads SVGIG (reference sequence). Here the CDR3 reads CASAAGAYEQYF. DNA of the CDR3: TGTGCCTCCGCAGCGGGCGCATACGAGCAGTACTTC.

The rearrangement uses TRBV29-1 and TRBJ2-1, with D possibly being TRBD1 (6 bases). The CDR3 runs 13 residues. Germline assignment: CDR1 SQVTM and CDR2 ANQGSEA. V dropped 3 bases and J dropped 9 bases, with 15 bases sitting between them. This chain's CDR3 is CSVERQAVGEQFF. The CDR3 DNA is TGCAGCGTTGAGAGACAGGCGGTGGGTGAGCAGTTCTTC.

This rearrangement joins TRBV29-1 to TRBJ2-5, with 11 bases matching TRBD1. Per the germline V gene, CDR1 is SQVTM and CDR2 is ANQGSEA. Unmatched junction bases numbered 4, after V lost 5 bases and J lost 2 bases. CDR3 length: 14 amino acids. The CDR3 bases are TGCAGCGTTTGGGACAGGGGGGGACAAGAGACCCAGTACTTC. Amino acids: CSVWDRGGQETQYF. Complete variable domain (other parts from reference TRBV29-1 and TRBJ2-5): SAVISQKPSRDICQRGTSLTIQCQVDSQVTMMFWYRQQPGQSLTLIATANQGSEATYESGFVIDKFPISRPNLTFSTLTVSNMSPEDSSIYLCSVWDRGGQETQYFGPGTRLLVL.